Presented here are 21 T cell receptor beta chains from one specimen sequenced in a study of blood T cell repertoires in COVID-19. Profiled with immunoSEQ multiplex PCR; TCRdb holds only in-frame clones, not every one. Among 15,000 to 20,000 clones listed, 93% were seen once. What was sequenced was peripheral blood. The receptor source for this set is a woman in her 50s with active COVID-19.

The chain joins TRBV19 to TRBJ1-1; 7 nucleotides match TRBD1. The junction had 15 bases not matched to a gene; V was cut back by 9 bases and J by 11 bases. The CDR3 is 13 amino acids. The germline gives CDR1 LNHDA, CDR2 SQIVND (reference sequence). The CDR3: CASKRGLQGTAFF. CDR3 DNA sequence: TGTGCCAGCAAAAGAGGCCTACAGGGGACTGCTTTCTTT.

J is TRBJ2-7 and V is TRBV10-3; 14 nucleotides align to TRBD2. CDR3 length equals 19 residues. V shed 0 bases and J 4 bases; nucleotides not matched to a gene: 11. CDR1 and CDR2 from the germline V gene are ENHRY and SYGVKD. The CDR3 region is CAISESDGTSGRIAYEQYF. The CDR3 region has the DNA TGTGCCATCAGTGAGTCGGACGGGACTAGCGGGAGAATTGCGTACGAGCAGTACTTC.

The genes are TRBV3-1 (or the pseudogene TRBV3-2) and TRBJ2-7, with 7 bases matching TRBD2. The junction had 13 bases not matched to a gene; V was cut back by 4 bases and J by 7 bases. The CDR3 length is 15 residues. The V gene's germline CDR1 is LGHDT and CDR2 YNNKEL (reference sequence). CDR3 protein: CASSPHGQGGGEQYF. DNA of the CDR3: TGTGCCAGCAGCCCCCATGGGCAGGGCGGGGGAGAGCAGTACTTC.

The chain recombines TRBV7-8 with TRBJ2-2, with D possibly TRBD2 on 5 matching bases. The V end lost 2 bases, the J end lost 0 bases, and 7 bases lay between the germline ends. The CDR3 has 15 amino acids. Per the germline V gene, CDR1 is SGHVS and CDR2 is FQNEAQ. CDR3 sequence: CASSLSGTNTGELFF. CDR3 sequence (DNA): TGTGCCAGCAGCTTAAGCGGAACGAACACCGGGGAGCTGTTTTTT.

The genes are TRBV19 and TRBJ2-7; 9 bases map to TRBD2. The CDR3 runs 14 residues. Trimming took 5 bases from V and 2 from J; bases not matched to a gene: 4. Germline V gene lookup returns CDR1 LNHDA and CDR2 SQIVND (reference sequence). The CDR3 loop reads CASSSWTSAYEQYF. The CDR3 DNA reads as TGTGCCAGTAGTTCCTGGACTAGCGCCTACGAGCAGTACTTC.

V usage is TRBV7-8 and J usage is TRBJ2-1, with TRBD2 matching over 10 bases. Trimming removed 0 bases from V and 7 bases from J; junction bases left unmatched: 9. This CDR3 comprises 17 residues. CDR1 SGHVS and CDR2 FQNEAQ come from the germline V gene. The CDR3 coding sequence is TGTGCCAGCAGCTTAGCGGACTTTAGCGGGAGGTTGAATGAGCAGTTCTTC. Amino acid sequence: CASSLADFSGRLNEQFF.

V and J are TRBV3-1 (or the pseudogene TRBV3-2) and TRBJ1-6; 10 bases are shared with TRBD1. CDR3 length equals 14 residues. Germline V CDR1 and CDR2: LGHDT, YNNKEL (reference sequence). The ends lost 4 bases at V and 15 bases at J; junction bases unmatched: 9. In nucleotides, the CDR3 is TGTGCCAGCAGCCTCGGGACAGGGGCCCCCCACCTCCACTTT. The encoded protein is CASSLGTGAPHLHF.

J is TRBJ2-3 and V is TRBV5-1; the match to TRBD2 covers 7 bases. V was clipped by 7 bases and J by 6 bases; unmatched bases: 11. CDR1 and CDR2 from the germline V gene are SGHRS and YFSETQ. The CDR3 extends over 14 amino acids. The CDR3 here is CASRRDYVKDTQYF. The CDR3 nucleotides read TGCGCCAGCCGCCGGGACTACGTTAAGGATACGCAGTATTTT.

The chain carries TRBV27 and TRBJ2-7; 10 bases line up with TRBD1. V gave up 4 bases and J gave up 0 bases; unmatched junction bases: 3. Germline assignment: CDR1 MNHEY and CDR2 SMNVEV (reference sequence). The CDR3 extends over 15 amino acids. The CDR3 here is CASSYRTGGSYEQYF. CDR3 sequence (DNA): TGTGCCAGCAGTTACCGGACAGGGGGCTCCTACGAGCAGTACTTC.

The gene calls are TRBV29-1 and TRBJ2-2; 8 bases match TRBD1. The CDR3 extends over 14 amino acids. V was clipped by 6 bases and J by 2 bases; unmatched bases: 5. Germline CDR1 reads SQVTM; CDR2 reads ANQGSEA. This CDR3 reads CSVGQGHNTGELFF. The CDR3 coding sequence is TGCAGCGTCGGACAGGGTCACAACACCGGGGAGCTGTTTTTT.

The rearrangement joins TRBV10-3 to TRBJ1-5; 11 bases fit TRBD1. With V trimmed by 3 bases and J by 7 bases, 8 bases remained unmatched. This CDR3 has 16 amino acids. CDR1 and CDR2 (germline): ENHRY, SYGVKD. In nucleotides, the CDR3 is TGTGCCATCAGTGACCACGGACAGGGGGCTGGACAGCCCCAGCATTTT. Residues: CAISDHGQGAGQPQHF.

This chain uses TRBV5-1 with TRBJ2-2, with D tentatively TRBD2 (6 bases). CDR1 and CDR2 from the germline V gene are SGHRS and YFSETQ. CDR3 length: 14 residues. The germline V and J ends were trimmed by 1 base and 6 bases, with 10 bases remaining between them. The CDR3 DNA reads TGCGCCAGCAGCTTGTTAGGGGAGGCCGGGGAGCTGTTTTTT. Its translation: CASSLLGEAGELFF.

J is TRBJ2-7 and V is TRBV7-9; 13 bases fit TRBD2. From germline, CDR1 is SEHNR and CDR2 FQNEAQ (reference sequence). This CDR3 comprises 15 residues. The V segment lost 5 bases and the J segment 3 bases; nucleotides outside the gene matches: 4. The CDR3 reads CASSPRTSGGYEQYF. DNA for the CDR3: TGTGCCAGCAGCCCCCGGACTAGCGGGGGCTACGAGCAGTACTTC. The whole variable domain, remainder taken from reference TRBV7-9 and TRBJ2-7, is DTGVSQNPRHKITKRGQNVTFRCDPISEHNRLYWYRQTLGQGPEFLTYFQNEAQLEKSRLLSDRFSAERPKGSFSTLEIQRTEQGDSAMYLCASSPRTSGGYEQYFGPGTRLTVT.

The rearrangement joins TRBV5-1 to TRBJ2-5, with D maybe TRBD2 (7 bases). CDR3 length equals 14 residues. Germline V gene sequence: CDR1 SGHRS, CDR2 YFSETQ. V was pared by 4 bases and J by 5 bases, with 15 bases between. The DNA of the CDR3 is TGCGCCAGCAGCGGGGGGGCTAGTGGGGAGACCCAGTACTTC. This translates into CASSGGASGETQYF. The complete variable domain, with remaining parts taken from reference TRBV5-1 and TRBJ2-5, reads KAGVTQTPRYLIKTRGQQVTLSCSPISGHRSVSWYQQTPGQGLQFLFEYFSETQRNKGNFPGRFSGRQFSNSRSEMNVSTLELGDSALYLCASSGGASGETQYFGPGTRLLVL.

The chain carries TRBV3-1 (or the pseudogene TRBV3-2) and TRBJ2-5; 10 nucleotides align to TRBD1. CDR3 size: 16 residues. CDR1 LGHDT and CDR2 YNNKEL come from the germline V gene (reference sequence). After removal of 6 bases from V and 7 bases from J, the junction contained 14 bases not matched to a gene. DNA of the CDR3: TGTGCCAGCAGGTACTCCGGGACAGGGGAGATGGGGACCCAGTACTTC. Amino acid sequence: CASRYSGTGEMGTQYF.

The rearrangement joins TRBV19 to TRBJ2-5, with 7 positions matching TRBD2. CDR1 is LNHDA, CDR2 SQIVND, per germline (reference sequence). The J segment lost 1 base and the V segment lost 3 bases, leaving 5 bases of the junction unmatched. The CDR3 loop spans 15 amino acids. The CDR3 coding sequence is TGTGCCAGTAGTATCGGGGCTAGCGGCCAAGAGACCCAGTACTTC. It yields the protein CASSIGASGQETQYF.

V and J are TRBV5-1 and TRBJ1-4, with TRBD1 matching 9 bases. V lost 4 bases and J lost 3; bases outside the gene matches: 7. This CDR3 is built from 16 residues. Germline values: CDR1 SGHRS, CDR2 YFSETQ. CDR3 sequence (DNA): TGCGCCAGCAGCCGGGACAGGGATTATCCTAATGAAAAACTGTTTTTT. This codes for CASSRDRDYPNEKLFF.

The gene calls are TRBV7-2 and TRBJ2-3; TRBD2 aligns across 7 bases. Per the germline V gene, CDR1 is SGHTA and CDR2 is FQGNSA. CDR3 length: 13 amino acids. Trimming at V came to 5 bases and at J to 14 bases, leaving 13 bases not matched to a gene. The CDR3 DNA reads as TGTGCCAGCAGCCCATACGTGCGGGAGTCTGTGTATTTT. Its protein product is CASSPYVRESVYF. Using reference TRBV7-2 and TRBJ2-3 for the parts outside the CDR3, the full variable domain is GAGVSQSPSNKVTEKGKDVELRCDPISGHTALYWYRQSLGQGLEFLIYFQGNSAPDKSGLPSDRFSAERTGGSVSTLTIQRTQQEDSAVYLCASSPYVRESVYFGPGTRLTVL.

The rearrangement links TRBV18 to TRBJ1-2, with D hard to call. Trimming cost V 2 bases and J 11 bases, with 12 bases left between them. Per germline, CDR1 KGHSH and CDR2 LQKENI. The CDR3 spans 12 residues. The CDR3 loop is CASSPSGRAYTF. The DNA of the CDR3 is TGTGCCAGCTCACCATCGGGAAGGGCGTACACCTTC.

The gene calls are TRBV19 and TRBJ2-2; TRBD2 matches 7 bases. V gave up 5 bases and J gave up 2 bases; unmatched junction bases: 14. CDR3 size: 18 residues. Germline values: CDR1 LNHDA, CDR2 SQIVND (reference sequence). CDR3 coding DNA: TGTGCCAGTAGTTCCCACTCCACCAGCGGGGTTAACACCGGGGAGCTGTTTTTT. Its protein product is CASSSHSTSGVNTGELFF.

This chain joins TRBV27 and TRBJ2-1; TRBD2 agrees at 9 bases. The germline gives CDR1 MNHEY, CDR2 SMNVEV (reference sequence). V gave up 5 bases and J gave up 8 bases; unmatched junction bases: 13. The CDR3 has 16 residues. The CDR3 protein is CASSPFPAGGMDEQFF. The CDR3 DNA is TGTGCCAGCAGTCCCTTCCCAGCGGGAGGAATGGATGAGCAGTTCTTC.